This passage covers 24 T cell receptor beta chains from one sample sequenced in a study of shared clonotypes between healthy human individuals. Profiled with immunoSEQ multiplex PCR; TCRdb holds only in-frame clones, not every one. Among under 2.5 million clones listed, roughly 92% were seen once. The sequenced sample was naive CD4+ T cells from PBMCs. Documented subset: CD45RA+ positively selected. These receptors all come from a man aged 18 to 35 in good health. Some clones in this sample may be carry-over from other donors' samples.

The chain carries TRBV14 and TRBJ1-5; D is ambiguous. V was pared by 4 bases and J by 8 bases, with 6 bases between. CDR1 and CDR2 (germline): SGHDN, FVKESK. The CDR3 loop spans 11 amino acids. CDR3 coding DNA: TGTGCCAGCAGCCCGACCAAGCCCCAGCATTTT. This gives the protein CASSPTKPQHF.

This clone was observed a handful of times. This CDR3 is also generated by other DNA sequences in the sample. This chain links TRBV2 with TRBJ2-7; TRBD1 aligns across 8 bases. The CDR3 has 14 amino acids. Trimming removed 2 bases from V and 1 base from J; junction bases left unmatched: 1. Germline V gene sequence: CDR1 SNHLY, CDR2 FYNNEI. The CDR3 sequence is CASSEQGASYEQYF. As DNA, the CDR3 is TGTGCCAGCAGTGAACAGGGGGCTTCCTACGAGCAGTACTTC.

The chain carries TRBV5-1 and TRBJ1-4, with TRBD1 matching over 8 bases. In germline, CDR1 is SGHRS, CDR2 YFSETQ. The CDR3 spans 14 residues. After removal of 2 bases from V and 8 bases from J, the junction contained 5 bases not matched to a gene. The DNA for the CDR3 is TGCGCCAGCAGCTTACAGGGGGATAGGGAAAAACTGTTTTTT. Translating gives CASSLQGDREKLFF.

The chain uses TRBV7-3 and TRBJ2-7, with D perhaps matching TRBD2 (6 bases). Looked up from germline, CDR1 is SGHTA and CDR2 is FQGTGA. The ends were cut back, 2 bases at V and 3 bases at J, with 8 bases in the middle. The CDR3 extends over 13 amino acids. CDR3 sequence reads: CASSLGGDYEQYF. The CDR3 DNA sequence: TGTGCCAGCAGCTTAGGAGGGGACTACGAGCAGTACTTC. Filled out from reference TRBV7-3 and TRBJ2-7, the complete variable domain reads GAGVSQTPSNKVTEKGKYVELRCDPISGHTALYWYRQSLGQGPEFLIYFQGTGAADDSGLPNDRFFAVRPEGSVSTLKIQRTERGDSAVYLCASSLGGDYEQYFGPGTRLTVT.

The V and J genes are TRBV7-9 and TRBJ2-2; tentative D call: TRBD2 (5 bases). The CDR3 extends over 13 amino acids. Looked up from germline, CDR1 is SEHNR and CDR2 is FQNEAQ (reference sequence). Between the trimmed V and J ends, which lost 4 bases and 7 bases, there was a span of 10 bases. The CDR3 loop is CASSWRVHGELFF. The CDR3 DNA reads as TGTGCCAGCAGCTGGCGGGTGCACGGGGAGCTGTTTTTT.

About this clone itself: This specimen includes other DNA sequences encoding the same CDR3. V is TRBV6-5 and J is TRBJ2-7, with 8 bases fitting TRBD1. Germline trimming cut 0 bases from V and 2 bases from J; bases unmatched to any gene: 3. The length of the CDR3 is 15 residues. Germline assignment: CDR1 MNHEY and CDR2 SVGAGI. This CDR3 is CASSYSVTGAYEQYF. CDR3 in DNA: TGTGCCAGCAGTTACTCCGTGACAGGGGCCTACGAGCAGTACTTC.

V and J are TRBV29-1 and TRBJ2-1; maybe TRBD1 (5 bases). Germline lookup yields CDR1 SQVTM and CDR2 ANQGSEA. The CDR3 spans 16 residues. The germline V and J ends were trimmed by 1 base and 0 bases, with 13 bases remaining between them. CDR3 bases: TGCAGCGTTGAAGTTTATGCAAGGGGCTCCTACAATGAGCAGTTCTTC. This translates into CSVEVYARGSYNEQFF.

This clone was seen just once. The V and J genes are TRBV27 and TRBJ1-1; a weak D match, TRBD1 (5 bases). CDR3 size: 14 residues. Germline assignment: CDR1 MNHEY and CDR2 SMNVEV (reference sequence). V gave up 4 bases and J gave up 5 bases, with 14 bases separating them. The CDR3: CASSSIARATEAFF. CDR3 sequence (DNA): TGTGCCAGCAGTTCGATTGCCAGGGCGACTGAAGCTTTCTTT.

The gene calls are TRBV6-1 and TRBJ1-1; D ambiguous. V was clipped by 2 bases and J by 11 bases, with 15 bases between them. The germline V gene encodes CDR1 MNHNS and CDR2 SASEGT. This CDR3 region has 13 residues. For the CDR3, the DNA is TGTGCCAGCAGTGAATCGATTATGACACACGCTTTCTTT. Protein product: CASSESIMTHAFF.

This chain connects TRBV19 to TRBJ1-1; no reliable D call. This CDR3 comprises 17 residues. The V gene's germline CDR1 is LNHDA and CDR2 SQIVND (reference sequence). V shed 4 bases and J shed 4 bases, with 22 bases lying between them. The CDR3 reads CASSTPRGRDRATEAFF. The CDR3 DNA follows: TGTGCCAGTAGTACCCCCCGAGGAAGGGATAGGGCCACTGAAGCTTTCTTT.

CDR3 coding DNA: TGTGCCAGCAGTCGGGACAGGCACCCTTCTGGGGCCAACGTCCTGACTTTC. As protein: CASSRDRHPSGANVLTF. The chain is built from TRBV2 and TRBJ2-6; 8 bases align to TRBD1. The CDR3 covers 17 residues. The germline V gene has CDR1 SNHLY and CDR2 FYNNEI. Trimming cost V 5 bases and J 1 base; bases outside gene matches: 7.

The CDR3 nucleotides read TGTGCCAGTAGTATACAGGGCAGGCTCTATGGCTACACCTTC. Residues: CASSIQGRLYGYTF. The rearrangement joins TRBV19 to TRBJ1-2, with D perhaps TRBD1 (5 bases). Per germline, CDR1 LNHDA and CDR2 SQIVND (reference sequence). Trimming left V 2 bases short and J 4 bases short, with 11 bases between. The CDR3 covers 14 residues.

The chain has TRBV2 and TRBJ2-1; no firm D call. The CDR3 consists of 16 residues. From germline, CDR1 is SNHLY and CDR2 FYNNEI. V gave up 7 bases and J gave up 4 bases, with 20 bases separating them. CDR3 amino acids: CASNRRAATRYNEQFF. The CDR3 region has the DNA TGTGCCAGCAATCGCCGGGCAGCAACCCGATACAATGAGCAGTTCTTC.

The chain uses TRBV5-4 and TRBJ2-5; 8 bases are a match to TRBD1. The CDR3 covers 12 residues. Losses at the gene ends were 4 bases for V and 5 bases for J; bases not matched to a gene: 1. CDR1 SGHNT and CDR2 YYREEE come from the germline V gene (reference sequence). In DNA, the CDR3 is TGTGCCAGCAGCCGACAGGGGGAGACCCAGTACTTC. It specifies CASSRQGETQYF.

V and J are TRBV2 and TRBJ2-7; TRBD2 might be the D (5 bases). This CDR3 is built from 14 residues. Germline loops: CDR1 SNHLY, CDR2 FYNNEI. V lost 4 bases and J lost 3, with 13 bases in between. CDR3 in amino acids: CASSGLTGNYEQYF. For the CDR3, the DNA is TGTGCCAGCAGTGGGCTAACGGGAAACTACGAGCAGTACTTC.

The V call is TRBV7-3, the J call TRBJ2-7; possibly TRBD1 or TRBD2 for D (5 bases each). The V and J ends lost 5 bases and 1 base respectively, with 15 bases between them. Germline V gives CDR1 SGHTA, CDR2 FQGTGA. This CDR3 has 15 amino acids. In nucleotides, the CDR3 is TGTGCCAGCAGCCCCTCCGGGACGCAATCCTACGAGCAGTACTTC. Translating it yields CASSPSGTQSYEQYF.

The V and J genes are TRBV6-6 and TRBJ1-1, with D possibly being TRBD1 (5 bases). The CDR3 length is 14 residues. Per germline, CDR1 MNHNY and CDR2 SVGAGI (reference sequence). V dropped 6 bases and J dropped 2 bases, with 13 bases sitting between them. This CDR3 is CASSLGGGNTEAFF. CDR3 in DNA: TGTGCCAGCAGCCTGGGGGGGGGTAACACTGAAGCTTTCTTT.

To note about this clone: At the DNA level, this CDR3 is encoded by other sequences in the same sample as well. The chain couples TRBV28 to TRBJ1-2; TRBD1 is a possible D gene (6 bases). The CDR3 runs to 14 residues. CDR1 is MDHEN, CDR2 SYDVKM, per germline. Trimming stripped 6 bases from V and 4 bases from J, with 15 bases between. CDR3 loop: CASSRPGGGYGYTF. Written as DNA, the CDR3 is TGTGCCAGCAGCAGACCGGGGGGCGGCTATGGCTACACCTTC.

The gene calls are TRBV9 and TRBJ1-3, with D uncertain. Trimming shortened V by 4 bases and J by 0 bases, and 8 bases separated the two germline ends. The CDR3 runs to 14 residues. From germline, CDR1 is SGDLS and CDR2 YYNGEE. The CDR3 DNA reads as TGTGCCAGCAGCCCCCCAAACTCTGGAAACACCATATATTTT. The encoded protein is CASSPPNSGNTIYF.

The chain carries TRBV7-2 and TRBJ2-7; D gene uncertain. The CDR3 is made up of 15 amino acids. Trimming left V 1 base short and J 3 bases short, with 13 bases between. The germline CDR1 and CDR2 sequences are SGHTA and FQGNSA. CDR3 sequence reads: CASSLGARVSYEQYF. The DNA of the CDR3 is TGTGCCAGCAGCTTAGGAGCCAGAGTTAGCTACGAGCAGTACTTC.

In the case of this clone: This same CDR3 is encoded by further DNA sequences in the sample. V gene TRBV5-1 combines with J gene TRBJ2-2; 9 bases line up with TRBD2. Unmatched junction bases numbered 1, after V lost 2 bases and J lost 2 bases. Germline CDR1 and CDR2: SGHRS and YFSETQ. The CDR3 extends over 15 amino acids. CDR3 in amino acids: CASSFLAGNTGELFF. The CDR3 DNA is TGCGCCAGCAGCTTTCTAGCGGGAAACACCGGGGAGCTGTTTTTT.

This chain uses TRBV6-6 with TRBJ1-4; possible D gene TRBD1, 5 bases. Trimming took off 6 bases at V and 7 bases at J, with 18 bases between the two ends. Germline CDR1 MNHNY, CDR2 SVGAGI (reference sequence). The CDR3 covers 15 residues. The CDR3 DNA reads TGTGCCAGCAGAAACCAGGGTGGGGTCGGTGAAAAACTGTTTTTT. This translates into CASRNQGGVGEKLFF.

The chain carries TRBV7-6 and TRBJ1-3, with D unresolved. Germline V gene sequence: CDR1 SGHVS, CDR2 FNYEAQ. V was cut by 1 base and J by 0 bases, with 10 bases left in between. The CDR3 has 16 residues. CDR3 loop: CASSLGGPSSGNTIYF. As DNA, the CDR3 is TGTGCCAGCAGCTTAGGCGGGCCGAGCTCTGGAAACACCATATATTTT.

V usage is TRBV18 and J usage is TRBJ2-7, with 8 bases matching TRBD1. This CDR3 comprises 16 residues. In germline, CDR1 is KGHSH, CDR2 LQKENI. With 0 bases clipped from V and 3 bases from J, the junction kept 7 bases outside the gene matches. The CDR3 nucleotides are TGTGCCAGCTCACCACCTGGACAGGGAGGCCGCTACGAGCAGTACTTC. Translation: CASSPPGQGGRYEQYF.